This T cell receptor beta chain was documented in a study of control samples from healthy donors and cancer patients. Germline values: CDR1 MNHNY, CDR2 SVGAGI (reference sequence). This CDR3 has 14 residues. V was clipped by 2 bases and J by 5 bases, with 12 bases between them. Repertoires were generated with immunoSEQ multiplex PCR, while TCRdb's copy carries only in-frame clones and drops some. The repertoire includes approximately 120,000 clones, around 89% of them detected once, and roughly a sixth sits in the top ten. The material sequenced was blood. The TCR comes from a woman in her fifties or sixties in good health. The chain employs TRBV6-6 and TRBJ1-2, with a tentative D call TRBD1 (6 bases). The CDR3 sequence: CASSYAGERYGYTF. Here the CDR3 DNA reads TGTGCCAGCAGTTACGCAGGGGAGAGGTATGGCTACACCTTC.